The present T cell receptor beta chain was sequenced within a study of T-cell reconstitution after alpha-beta-depleted transplantation in children. Regarding the study as a whole: A year post-transplant, T-cell counts and diversity derived mostly from newly produced T cells. As was reported, about two months after transplant, alpha-beta T cells came from several hundred expanded graft clones.

This clonotype has ten or more counts. What it recognizes is unknown. This CDR3 has 15 amino acids. V was shortened by 6 bases and J by 1 base, with 15 bases between the two germline ends. The germline gives CDR1 MNHNS, CDR2 SASEGT. Unique molecular identifiers were incorporated during preparation of the TCRbeta library. A single record per CDR3 protein comes from TCRdb applying MiXCR to the PCR reads. The table shows around 140,000 distinct CDR3 sequences, with about 9% occurring only once. The sequence was obtained from a female patient aged 2-10 years who had a stem cell transplant for congenital amegakaryocytic thrombocytopenia, so the T cells may come from the graft donor. The gene calls are TRBV6-1 and TRBJ1-1; no clear D. The source material was PBMCs, mostly from graft donor cells, sampled 180 days after TCRalphabeta/CD19-depleted stem cell transplant. Here the CDR3 reads CASSVMGGPNTEAFF. In DNA, the CDR3 is TGTGCCAGCAGCGTTATGGGCGGGCCGAACACTGAAGCTTTCTTT.